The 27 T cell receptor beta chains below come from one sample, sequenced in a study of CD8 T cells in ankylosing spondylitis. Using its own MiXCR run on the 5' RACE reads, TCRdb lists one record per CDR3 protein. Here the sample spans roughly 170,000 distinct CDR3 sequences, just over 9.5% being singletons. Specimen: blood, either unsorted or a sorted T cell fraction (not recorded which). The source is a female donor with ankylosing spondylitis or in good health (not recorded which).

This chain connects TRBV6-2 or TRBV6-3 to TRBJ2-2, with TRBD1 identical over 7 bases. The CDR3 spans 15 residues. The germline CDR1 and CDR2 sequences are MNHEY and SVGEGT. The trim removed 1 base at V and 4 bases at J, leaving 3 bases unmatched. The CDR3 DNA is TGTGCCAGCAGTTACTGGGACAGAGGCACCGGGGAGCTGTTTTTT. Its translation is CASSYWDRGTGELFF.

In nucleotides, the CDR3 is TGTGCCAGCAGTTACGGGGTGGACGCCCAAGAGACCCAGTACTTC. Its translation: CASSYGVDAQETQYF. This rearrangement joins TRBV6-5 to TRBJ2-5; D ambiguous. This CDR3 is 15 amino acids long. With 2 bases removed from V and 1 base from J, the gap between germline ends came to 11 bases. CDR1 and CDR2 (germline): MNHEY, SVGAGI.

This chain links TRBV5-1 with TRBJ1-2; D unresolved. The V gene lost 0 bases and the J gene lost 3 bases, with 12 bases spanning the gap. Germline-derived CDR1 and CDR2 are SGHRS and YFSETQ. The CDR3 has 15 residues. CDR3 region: CASSLGRGMDYGYTF. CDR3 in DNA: TGCGCCAGCAGCTTGGGGCGTGGTATGGACTATGGCTACACCTTC.

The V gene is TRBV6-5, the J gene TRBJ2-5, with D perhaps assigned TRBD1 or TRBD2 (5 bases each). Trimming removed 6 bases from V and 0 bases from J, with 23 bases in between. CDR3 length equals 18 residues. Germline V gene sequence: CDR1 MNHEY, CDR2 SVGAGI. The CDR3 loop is CASSPAGGTRINQETQYF. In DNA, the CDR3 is TGTGCCAGCAGCCCCGCTGGGGGTACGCGGATAAACCAAGAGACCCAGTACTTC.

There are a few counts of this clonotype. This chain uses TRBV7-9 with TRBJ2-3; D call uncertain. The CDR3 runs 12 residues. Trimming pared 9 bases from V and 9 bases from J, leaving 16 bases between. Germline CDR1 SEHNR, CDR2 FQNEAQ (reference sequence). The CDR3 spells CASFRGAETQYF. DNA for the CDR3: TGTGCCAGTTTCCGAGGAGCCGAGACGCAGTATTTT.

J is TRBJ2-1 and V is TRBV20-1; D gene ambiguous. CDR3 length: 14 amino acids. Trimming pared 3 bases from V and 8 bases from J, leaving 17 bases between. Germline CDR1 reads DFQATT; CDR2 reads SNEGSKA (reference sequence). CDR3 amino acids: CSASLGLQGDEQFF. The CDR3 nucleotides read TGCAGTGCTAGCTTGGGCCTCCAAGGCGATGAGCAGTTCTTC.

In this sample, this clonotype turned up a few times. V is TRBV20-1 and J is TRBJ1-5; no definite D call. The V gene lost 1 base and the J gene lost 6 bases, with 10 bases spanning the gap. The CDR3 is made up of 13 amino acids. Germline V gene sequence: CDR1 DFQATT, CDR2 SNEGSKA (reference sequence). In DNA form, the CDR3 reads TGCAGTGCTAGAGTGGCAGTGGGTCAGCCCCAGCATTTT. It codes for CSARVAVGQPQHF.

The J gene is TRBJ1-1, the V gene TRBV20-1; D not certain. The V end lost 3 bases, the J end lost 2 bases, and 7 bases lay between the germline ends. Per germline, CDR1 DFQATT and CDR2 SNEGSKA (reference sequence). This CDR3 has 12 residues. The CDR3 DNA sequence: TGCAGTGCTAGTCCCGACAACACTGAAGCTTTCTTT. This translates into CSASPDNTEAFF.

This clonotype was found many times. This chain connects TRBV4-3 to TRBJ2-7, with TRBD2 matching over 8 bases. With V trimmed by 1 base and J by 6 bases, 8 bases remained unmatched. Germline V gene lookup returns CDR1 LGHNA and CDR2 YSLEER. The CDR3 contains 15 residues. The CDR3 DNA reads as TGCGCCAGCAGCCAAGTCGGGACTAGTCCGAGCGAGCAGTACTTC. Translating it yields CASSQVGTSPSEQYF.

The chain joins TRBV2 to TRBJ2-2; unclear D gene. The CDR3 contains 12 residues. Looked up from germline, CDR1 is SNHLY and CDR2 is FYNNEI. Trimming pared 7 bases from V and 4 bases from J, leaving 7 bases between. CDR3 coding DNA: TGTGCCAGCATCGTTTCCACCGGGGAGCTGTTTTTT. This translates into CASIVSTGELFF.

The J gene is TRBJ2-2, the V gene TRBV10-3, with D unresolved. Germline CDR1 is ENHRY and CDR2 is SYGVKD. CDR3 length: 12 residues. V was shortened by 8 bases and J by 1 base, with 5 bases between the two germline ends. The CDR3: CAIEVNTGELFF. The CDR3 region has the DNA TGTGCCATCGAAGTGAACACCGGGGAGCTGTTTTTT.

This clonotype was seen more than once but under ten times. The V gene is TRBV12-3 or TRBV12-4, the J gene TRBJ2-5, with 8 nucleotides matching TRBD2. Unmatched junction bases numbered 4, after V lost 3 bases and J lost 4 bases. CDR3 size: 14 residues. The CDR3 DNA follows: TGTGCCAGCAGTTTTTCGGGACTAGGAGAGACCCAGTACTTC. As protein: CASSFSGLGETQYF.

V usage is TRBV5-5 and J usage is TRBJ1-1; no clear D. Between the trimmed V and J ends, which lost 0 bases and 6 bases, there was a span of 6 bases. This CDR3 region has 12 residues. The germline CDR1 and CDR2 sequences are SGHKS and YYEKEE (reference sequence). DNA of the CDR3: TGTGCCAGCAGCTTGGGGAGCGCTGAAGCTTTCTTT. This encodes CASSLGSAEAFF.

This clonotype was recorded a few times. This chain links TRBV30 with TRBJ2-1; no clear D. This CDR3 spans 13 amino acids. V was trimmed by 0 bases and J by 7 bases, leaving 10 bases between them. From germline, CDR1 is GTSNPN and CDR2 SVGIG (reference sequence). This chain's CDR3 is CAWSVILVNEQFF. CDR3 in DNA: TGTGCCTGGAGTGTAATCCTAGTTAATGAGCAGTTCTTC.

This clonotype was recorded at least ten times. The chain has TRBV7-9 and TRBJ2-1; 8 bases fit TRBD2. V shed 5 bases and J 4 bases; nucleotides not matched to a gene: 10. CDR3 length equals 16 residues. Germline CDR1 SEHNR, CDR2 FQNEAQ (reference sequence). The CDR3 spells CASSTSGGPMYNEQFF. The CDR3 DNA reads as TGTGCCAGCAGCACATCGGGAGGGCCGATGTACAATGAGCAGTTCTTC.

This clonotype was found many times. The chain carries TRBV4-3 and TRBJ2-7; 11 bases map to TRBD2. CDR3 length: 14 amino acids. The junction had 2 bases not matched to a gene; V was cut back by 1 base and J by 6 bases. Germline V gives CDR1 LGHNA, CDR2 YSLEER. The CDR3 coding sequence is TGCGCCAGCAGCCAAGGACTAGCGGGATTCGAGCAGTACTTC. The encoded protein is CASSQGLAGFEQYF.

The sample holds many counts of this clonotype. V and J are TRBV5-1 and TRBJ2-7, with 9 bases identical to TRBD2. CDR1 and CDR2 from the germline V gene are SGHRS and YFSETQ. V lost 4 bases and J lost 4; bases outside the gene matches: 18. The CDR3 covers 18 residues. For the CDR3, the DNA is TGCGCCAGCAGCCCTGGGCCAGCGGGAGGCTCGCTTTGGTACGAGCAGTACTTC. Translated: CASSPGPAGGSLWYEQYF.

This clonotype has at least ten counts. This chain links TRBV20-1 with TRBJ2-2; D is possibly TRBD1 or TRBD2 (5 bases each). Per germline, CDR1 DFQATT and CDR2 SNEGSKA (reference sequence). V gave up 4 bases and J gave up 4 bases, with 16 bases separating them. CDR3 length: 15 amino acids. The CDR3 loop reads CSANGAEGSTGELFF. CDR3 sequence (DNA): TGCAGTGCTAATGGGGCTGAGGGCAGCACCGGGGAGCTGTTTTTT.

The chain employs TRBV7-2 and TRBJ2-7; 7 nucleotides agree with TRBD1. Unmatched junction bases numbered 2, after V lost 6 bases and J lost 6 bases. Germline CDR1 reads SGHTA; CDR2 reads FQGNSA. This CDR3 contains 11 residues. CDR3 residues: CASRQGREQYF. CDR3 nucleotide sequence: TGTGCCAGCAGACAGGGGCGCGAGCAGTACTTC.

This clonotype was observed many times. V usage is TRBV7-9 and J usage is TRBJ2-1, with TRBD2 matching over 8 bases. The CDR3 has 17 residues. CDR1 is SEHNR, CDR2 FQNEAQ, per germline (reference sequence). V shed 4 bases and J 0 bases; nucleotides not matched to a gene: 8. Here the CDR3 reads CASSSLLAAGSYNEQFF. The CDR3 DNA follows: TGTGCCAGCAGCTCCTTACTAGCGGCCGGCTCCTACAATGAGCAGTTCTTC.

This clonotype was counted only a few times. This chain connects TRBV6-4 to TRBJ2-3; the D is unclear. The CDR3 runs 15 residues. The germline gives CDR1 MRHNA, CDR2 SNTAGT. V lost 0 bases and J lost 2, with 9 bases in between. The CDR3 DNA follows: TGTGCCAGCAGTGACTCTAGGCAGAACACAGATACGCAGTATTTT. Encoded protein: CASSDSRQNTDTQYF.

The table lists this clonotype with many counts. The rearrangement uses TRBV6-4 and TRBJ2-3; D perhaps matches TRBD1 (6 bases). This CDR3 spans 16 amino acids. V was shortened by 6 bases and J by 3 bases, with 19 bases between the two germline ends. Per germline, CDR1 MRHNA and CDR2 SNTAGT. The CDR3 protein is CASRTGIRGWTDTQYF. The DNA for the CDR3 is TGTGCCAGCAGAACAGGGATCAGGGGATGGACAGATACGCAGTATTTT.

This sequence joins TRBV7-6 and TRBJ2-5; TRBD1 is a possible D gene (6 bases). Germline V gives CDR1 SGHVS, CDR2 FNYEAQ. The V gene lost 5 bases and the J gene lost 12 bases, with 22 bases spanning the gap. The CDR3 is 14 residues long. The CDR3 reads CASSPEGGPLSEYF. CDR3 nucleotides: TGTGCCAGCAGCCCAGAAGGGGGACCCCTTTCCGAGTACTTC. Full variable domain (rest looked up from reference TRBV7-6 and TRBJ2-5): GAGVSQSPRYKVTKRGQDVALRCDPISGHVSLYWYRQALGQGPEFLTYFNYEAQQDKSGLPNDRFSAERPEGSISTLTIQRTEQRDSAMYRCASSPEGGPLSEYFGPGTRLLVL.

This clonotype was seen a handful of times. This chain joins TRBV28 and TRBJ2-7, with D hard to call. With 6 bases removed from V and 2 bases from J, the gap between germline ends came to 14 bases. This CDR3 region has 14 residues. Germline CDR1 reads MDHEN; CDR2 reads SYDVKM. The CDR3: CASSPNQNTYEQYF. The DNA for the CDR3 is TGTGCCAGCAGCCCCAACCAAAATACCTACGAGCAGTACTTC.

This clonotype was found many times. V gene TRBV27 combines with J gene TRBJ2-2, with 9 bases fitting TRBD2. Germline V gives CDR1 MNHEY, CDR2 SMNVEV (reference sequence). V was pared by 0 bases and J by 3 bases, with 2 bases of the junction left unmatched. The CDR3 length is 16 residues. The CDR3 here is CASSLSLAGYTGELFF. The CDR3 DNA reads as TGTGCCAGCAGTTTATCCCTAGCGGGGTACACCGGGGAGCTGTTTTTT.

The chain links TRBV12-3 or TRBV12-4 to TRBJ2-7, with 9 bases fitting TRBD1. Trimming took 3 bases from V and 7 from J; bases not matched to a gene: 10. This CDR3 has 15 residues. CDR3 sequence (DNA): TGTGCCAGCAGTTTTCCCGGGACAGGGATTCAGGAGCAGTACTTC. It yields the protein CASSFPGTGIQEQYF.

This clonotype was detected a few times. DNA for the CDR3: TGTGCCAGCAGTTTAACAGGGTTGAACATTCAGTACTTC. Protein product: CASSLTGLNIQYF. V gene TRBV27 combines with J gene TRBJ2-4, with a tentative D call TRBD1 (6 bases). Per germline, CDR1 MNHEY and CDR2 SMNVEV (reference sequence). This CDR3 has 13 amino acids. The ends were cut back, 2 bases at V and 7 bases at J, with 9 bases in the middle.